Listed below are T cell receptor beta chains from one sample, sequenced in a study of cytomegalovirus exposure and HLA in healthy donors. The method was immunoSEQ multiplex PCR; TCRdb's version includes in-frame clones alone and lacks a portion of them. The sample lists 250,000 to 350,000 clones, about 90% occurring once. The sequenced sample consisted of PBMCs. The source of these receptors is a woman aged 25 to 45 in good health and CMV-seropositive. Each CDR3 is given with its conserved first and last residue. The order of the fields is clone size, D gene, J gene, V gene, CDR3 protein, CDR3 DNA. The D gene is left open where the match is weak. Not all rows give a size; the values are once, few, many and, for expanded clones, a class.

-,-,TRBJ2-2,TRBV30,CAWSRGSGTFSLSNTGELFF,TGTGCCTGGAGTAGGGGTTCCGGGACATTCTCATTGTCGAACACCGGGGAGCTGTTTTTT
-,-,TRBJ1-2,TRBV7-9,CASSVDGPTAYFYGYTF,TGTGCCAGCAGCGTCGATGGACCGACGGCTTATTTTTATGGCTACACCTTC
-,TRBD1,TRBJ1-2,TRBV6-4,CASSATGGGYGYTF,TGTGCCAGCAGTGCAACAGGGGGAGGCTATGGCTACACCTTC
-,TRBD2,TRBJ2-7,TRBV2,CASRGGRAGYEQYF,TGTGCCAGCAGGGGCGGGAGGGCTGGTTACGAGCAGTACTTC
many,TRBD1,TRBJ1-5,TRBV11-2,CASSRDRQNQPQHF,TGTGCCAGCAGCCGGGACAGGCAAAATCAGCCCCAGCATTTT
-,-,TRBJ2-7,TRBV18,CASSQPGQPYEQYF,TGTGCCAGCTCACAGCCGGGACAACCTTACGAGCAGTACTTC
-,TRBD2,TRBJ2-7,TRBV30,CAIGRVYEQYF,TGTGCCATAGGGAGGGTTTACGAGCAGTACTTC
-,-,TRBJ1-2,TRBV4-3,CASSQDVAGSGYTF,TGCGCCAGCAGCCAAGATGTGGCGGGGAGTGGCTACACCTTC
-,TRBD2,TRBJ2-3,TRBV6-1,CASSALPSGGADTQYF,TGTGCCAGCAGTGCCCTCCCTAGCGGGGGGGCAGATACGCAGTATTTT
once,TRBD1,TRBJ2-5,TRBV5-1,CASSLGQGGQETQYF,TGCGCCAGCAGCTTGGGACAGGGGGGTCAAGAGACCCAGTACTTC
-,-,TRBJ1-3,TRBV15,CATSREQGLGNTIYF,TGTGCCACCAGCAGAGAGCAGGGGCTTGGAAACACCATATATTTT
-,-,TRBJ2-1,TRBV5-6,CASSLTGSEQFF,TGTGCCAGCAGTTTAACAGGGAGCGAGCAGTTCTTC
-,-,TRBJ2-5,TRBV29-1,CSVAGVEETQYF,TGCAGCGTCGCTGGGGTGGAAGAGACCCAGTACTTC
-,-,TRBJ1-1,TRBV6-5,CASSYSVNTEAFF,TGTGCCAGCAGTTACTCCGTGAACACTGAAGCTTTCTTT
-,-,TRBJ2-7,TRBV4-1,CASSQDATVVHEQYF,TGCGCCAGCAGCCAAGATGCGACGGTCGTCCACGAGCAGTACTTC
-,-,TRBJ1-1,TRBV10-3,CAITETGAADTEAFF,TGTGCCATCACTGAAACGGGGGCCGCTGACACTGAAGCTTTCTTT
few,-,TRBJ2-1,TRBV7-2,CASSLGLGQQFF,TGTGCCAGCAGCTTAGGTCTGGGGCAGCAGTTCTTC
-,-,TRBJ1-3,TRBV7-2,CASSTGPSSGNTIYF,TGTGCCAGCAGCACGGGACCGAGCTCTGGAAACACCATATATTTT
-,TRBD2,TRBJ2-1,TRBV5-6,CASSSRRGRFEQFF,TGTGCCAGCAGCTCGCGCCGCGGGAGATTTGAGCAGTTCTTC
-,TRBD2,TRBJ2-3,TRBV5-1,CASSLAGVSGGLSTDTQYF,TGCGCCAGCAGCTTGGCCGGGGTTAGCGGGGGCCTTAGCACAGATACGCAGTATTTT
-,TRBD1,TRBJ1-1,TRBV7-9,CASSLGIRQGEAFF,TGTGCCAGCAGCTTAGGGATAAGACAGGGTGAAGCTTTCTTT
-,-,TRBJ2-6,TRBV7-6,CASSSLAGPTSGANVLTF,TGTGCCAGCAGCTCCCTGGCGGGTCCCACCTCTGGGGCCAACGTCCTGACTTTC
-,-,TRBJ1-5,TRBV18,CASSPSRQGSNQPQHF,TGTGCCAGCTCACCATCGAGGCAGGGGAGCAATCAGCCCCAGCATTTT
-,TRBD1,TRBJ2-5,TRBV27,CASSLTGGGQETQYF,TGTGCCAGCAGTTTGACAGGGGGCGGCCAAGAGACCCAGTACTTC
-,-,TRBJ1-2,TRBV6-1,CASSEVKGSYYGYTF,TGTGCCAGCAGTGAAGTCAAGGGGAGTTACTATGGCTACACCTTC
-,-,TRBJ1-1,TRBV19,CASAYGGNTEAFF,TGTGCCAGTGCTTACGGGGGGAACACTGAAGCTTTCTTT
few,-,TRBJ1-6,TRBV6-4,CASSFEMNGSPLHF,TGTGCCAGCAGTTTTGAGATGAATGGGTCACCCCTCCACTTT
once,-,TRBJ1-1,TRBV28,CAIEHGYSYTEAFF,TGTGCCATCGAACACGGGTATTCTTATACTGAAGCTTTCTTT
-,TRBD1,TRBJ2-2,TRBV27,CASSYQTGLGGELFF,TGTGCCAGCAGTTACCAGACAGGGTTGGGCGGGGAGCTGTTTTTT
-,TRBD2,TRBJ2-3,TRBV4-2,CASSQETSGVTDTQYF,TGTGCCAGCAGCCAAGAGACTAGCGGGGTCACAGATACGCAGTATTTT
-,-,TRBJ1-5,TRBV6-1,CASSEAGPYSNQPQHF,TGTGCCAGCAGTGAAGCAGGGCCCTATAGCAATCAGCCCCAGCATTTT
few,TRBD2,TRBJ2-5,TRBV7-2,CASSSPSGVHQETQYF,TGTGCCAGCAGCTCCCCTAGCGGGGTCCATCAAGAGACCCAGTACTTC
-,-,TRBJ1-1,TRBV7-8,CASSLDPGMNTEAFF,TGTGCCAGCAGCTTAGACCCAGGGATGAACACTGAAGCTTTCTTT
-,TRBD1,TRBJ1-2,TRBV4-1,CASSSSPGQPYGYTF,TGCGCCAGCAGCTCCTCCCCGGGACAGCCCTATGGCTACACCTTC
medium-sized,TRBD1,TRBJ1-5,TRBV2,CASSPGQGYQPQHF,TGTGCCAGCAGCCCGGGACAGGGCTATCAGCCCCAGCATTTT
-,TRBD1,TRBJ1-2,TRBV28,CASSLRMGTVYGYTF,TGTGCCAGCAGTTTACGAATGGGGACAGTCTATGGCTACACCTTC
-,-,TRBJ1-2,TRBV5-1,CASSSSAPLDYTF,TGCGCCAGCAGTTCCAGCGCCCCATTAGACTACACCTTC
-,-,TRBJ1-2,TRBV9,CASSGHTGLSNYGYTF,TGTGCCAGCAGCGGCCATACAGGTCTTTCTAACTATGGCTACACCTTC
-,-,TRBJ1-2,TRBV13,CASSSGRYYGYTF,TGTGCCAGCAGCTCCGGACGGTACTATGGCTACACCTTC
once,-,TRBJ2-1,TRBV5-1,CASSLSLSTPPNNEQFF,TGCGCCAGCAGCTTGAGTTTATCGACCCCACCGAACAATGAGCAGTTCTTC
-,TRBD1,TRBJ1-4,TRBV28,CASRLDREKLFF,TGTGCCAGCAGGCTGGACAGGGAAAAACTGTTTTTT
-,-,TRBJ2-3,TRBV5-1,CASSLARGGPADTQYF,TGCGCCAGCAGCTTGGCCAGGGGGGGCCCCGCAGATACGCAGTATTTT
-,-,TRBJ1-3,TRBV21-1,CASSNSRAGNTIYF,TGTGCCAGCAGCAATTCCAGGGCTGGAAACACCATATATTTT
-,-,TRBJ2-7,TRBV6-5,CASSYLGAGSSEQYF,TGTGCCAGCAGTTACCTCGGGGCAGGGAGTAGTGAGCAGTACTTC
-,-,TRBJ1-1,TRBV30,CAWSGWDTQNTEAFF,TGTGCCTGGAGTGGATGGGACACCCAGAACACTGAAGCTTTCTTT
-,TRBD2,TRBJ2-1,TRBV2,CASSEPTSGKYSYNEQFF,TGTGCCAGCAGTGAACCCACTAGCGGGAAATACTCCTACAATGAGCAGTTCTTC
once,TRBD2,TRBJ2-1,TRBV27,CASSLAGTRNEQFF,TGTGCCAGCAGTTTAGCTGGGACTAGGAATGAGCAGTTCTTC
-,TRBD1,TRBJ1-2,TRBV30,CAWKGGAGYGYTF,TGTGCCTGGAAAGGGGGCGCAGGCTATGGCTACACCTTC
-,-,TRBJ2-7,TRBV6-5,CASSSSFRSISYEQYF,TGTGCCAGCAGTTCCTCTTTCAGGTCAATCAGCTACGAGCAGTACTTC
-,TRBD2,TRBJ2-7,TRBV29-1,CSVLLADYEQYF,TGCAGCGTTCTCCTAGCGGACTACGAGCAGTACTTC